The clone carrying this T cell receptor beta chain was found once. This sample was included in a study of blood T cell repertoires in COVID-19. TCRdb's copy holds only in-frame clones and misses some; the assay was immunoSEQ multiplex PCR. This sample has a few hundred thousand clones, with around 90% found just once. Germline V gene sequence: CDR1 SNHLY, CDR2 FYNNEI. The J segment lost 0 bases and the V segment lost 3 bases, leaving 7 bases of the junction unmatched. There are 18 residues in the CDR3. The origin of this receptor is a middle-aged woman who had recovered from COVID-19. The chain joins TRBV2 to TRBJ1-3, with TRBD1 matching 11 bases. The specimen was peripheral blood. The CDR3 loop is CASSDPRTGGLSGNTIYF. The CDR3, as DNA: TGTGCCAGCAGTGATCCTCGGACAGGGGGCCTCTCTGGAAACACCATATATTTT.